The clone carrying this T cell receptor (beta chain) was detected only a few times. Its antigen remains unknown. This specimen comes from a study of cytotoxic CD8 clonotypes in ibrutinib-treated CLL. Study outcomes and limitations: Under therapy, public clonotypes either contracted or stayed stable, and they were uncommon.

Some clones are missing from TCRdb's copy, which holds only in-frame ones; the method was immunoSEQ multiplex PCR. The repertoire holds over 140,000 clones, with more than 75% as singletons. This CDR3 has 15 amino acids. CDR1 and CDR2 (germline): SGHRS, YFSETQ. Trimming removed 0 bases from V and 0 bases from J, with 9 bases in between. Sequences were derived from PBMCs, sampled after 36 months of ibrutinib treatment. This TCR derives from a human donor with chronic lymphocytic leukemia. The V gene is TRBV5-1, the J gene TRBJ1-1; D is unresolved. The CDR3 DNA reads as TGCGCCAGCAGCTTGGCCCTATCCTTGAACACTGAAGCTTTCTTT. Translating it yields CASSLALSLNTEAFF.